This T cell receptor beta chain derives from a study of identical twins. Study conclusions and caveats: Out-of-frame alpha sequences that twins shared showed excess low generation probability.

TCRdb re-analysed the 5' RACE reads in MiXCR, keeping a single row per CDR3 protein. The data show 300,000 or so distinct CDR3 sequences, nearly 9.5% seen once. Only a few counts were recorded for this clonotype. The antigen is not known. V lost 4 bases, J lost 5 bases, and 7 bases stayed unmatched. In germline, CDR1 is SGDLS, CDR2 YYNGEE. This CDR3 region has 16 residues. These data are also associated with another study on yellow fever vaccine responses in identical twins.

Sequenced input: CD8+ T cells sorted from blood. The J gene is TRBJ2-1, the V gene TRBV9; 12 bases are a match to TRBD2. This TCR derives from a woman aged 18-35 years in good health. CDR3 sequence (DNA): TGTGCCAGCAGCACACCACTAGCGGGGGGCGACAATGAGCAGTTCTTC. This gives the protein CASSTPLAGGDNEQFF. Full variable domain (missing parts from reference TRBV9 and TRBJ2-1): DSGVTQTPKHLITATGQRVTLRCSPRSGDLSVYWYQQSLDQGLQFLIQYYNGEERAKGNILERFSAQQFPDLHSELNLSSLELGDSALYFCASSTPLAGGDNEQFFGPGTRLTVL.